This TCR beta chain was identified during a study of blood T cell repertoires in COVID-19. Overall study: The analysed material was cDNA or gDNA that came from T cells, B-cell-depleted T cells, or PBMCs.

Some clones are missing from TCRdb's copy, which holds only in-frame ones; the method was immunoSEQ multiplex PCR. The repertoire consists of approximately 300,000 clones, with around 87% occurring once and the leading ten covering more than 2%. Germline trimming cut 1 base from V and 6 bases from J; bases unmatched to any gene: 4. Looked up from germline, CDR1 is SGHTA and CDR2 is FQGNSA. There are 15 residues in the CDR3. Sequencing used peripheral blood. The receptor was isolated from a man aged 18 to 29 with active or convalescent COVID-19. The rearrangement links TRBV7-2 to TRBJ2-3, with 10 bases aligning to TRBD2. The CDR3 DNA is TGTGCCAGCAGCTTAGTGATTAGCGGGAGGGATACGCAGTATTTT. This sequence encodes CASSLVISGRDTQYF.